This T cell receptor beta chain comes out of a study of vaccination and CD4 T cells after COVID-19. In the study overall: Diagnosis preceded the drawing of post-COVID samples by a median approximately 96 days (range 35 to 161). The cells were exposed to overlapping spike peptides originating from SARS-CoV-2, HCoV-NL63, HCoV-OC43 and HCoV-229E for stimulation. Findings and caveats of the study: Although the median of SARS-CoV-2-reactive clonotypes rose from around 19 to 38, the change was not significant.

The Oncomine TCR Beta short-read assay sequenced DNA from cultured CD4+ T cells. Genomic DNA was isolated from cultured CD4+ T cells. TCRdb reprocessed the PCR reads with MiXCR, giving one entry per CDR3 protein. The repertoire holds fewer than 8,000 distinct CDR3 sequences, with around half as singletons. The treatment: roughly 10-day PBMC culture with coronavirus spike peptide pools or control peptides (ViraFEST assay). CD4+ T lymphocytes from the unexposed donor were collected before the COVID-19 pandemic (2011-2018). This CDR3 has 14 residues. V dropped 0 bases and J dropped 5 bases, with 11 bases sitting between them. In germline, CDR1 is SGHRS, CDR2 YFSETQ. As for this clonotype: Its antigen is currently unknown.

Sequences were obtained from CD4+ T cells from blood, cultured in vitro. J is TRBJ2-5 and V is TRBV5-1; perhaps TRBD1 as D (6 bases). This clonotype was sampled from a human donor in good health. This chain's CDR3 is CASSLDRVRETQYF. The CDR3 nucleotides read TGCGCCAGCAGCTTGGACAGGGTGCGGGAGACCCAGTACTTC.